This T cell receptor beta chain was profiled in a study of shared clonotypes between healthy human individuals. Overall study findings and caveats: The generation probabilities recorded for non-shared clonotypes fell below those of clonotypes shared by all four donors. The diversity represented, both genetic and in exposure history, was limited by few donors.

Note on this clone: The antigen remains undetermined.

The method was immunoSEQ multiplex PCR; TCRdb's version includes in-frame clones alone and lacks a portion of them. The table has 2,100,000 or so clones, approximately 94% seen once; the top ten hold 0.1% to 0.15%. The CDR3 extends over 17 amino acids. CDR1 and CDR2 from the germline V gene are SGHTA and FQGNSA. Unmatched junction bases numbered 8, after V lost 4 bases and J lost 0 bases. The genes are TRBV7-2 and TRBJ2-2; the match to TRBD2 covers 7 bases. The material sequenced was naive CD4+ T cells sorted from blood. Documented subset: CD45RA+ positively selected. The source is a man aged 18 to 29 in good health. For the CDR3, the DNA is TGTGCCAGCAGCTCCACCGCGCTAGCGGCGAACACCGGGGAGCTGTTTTTT. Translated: CASSSTALAANTGELFF.